This T cell receptor (beta chain) is from a study of blood T cell repertoires in COVID-19. Per the original methods: Amplified reference gene primers provided the basis for estimating nucleated cell counts. Clones were read by immunoSEQ multiplex PCR, and TCRdb kept only the in-frame ones, dropping some. V and J calls and clone size follow that table, whereas D and trimming were derived from the DNA. This table has about 170,000 clones, 83% appearing once. V was clipped by 5 bases and J by 7 bases, with 17 bases between them. The CDR3 loop spans 14 amino acids. Germline assignment: CDR1 MNHEY and CDR2 SMNVEV (reference sequence).

The TCR comes from a woman aged 80 or over with acute or convalescent COVID-19. Sequencing was carried out using peripheral blood. The V and J genes are TRBV27 and TRBJ1-2, with D perhaps matching TRBD1 (5 bases). CDR3 protein: CASSPVGTSRGYTF. The CDR3 region has the DNA TGTGCCAGCAGTCCTGTGGGGACTTCGCGTGGCTACACCTTC.